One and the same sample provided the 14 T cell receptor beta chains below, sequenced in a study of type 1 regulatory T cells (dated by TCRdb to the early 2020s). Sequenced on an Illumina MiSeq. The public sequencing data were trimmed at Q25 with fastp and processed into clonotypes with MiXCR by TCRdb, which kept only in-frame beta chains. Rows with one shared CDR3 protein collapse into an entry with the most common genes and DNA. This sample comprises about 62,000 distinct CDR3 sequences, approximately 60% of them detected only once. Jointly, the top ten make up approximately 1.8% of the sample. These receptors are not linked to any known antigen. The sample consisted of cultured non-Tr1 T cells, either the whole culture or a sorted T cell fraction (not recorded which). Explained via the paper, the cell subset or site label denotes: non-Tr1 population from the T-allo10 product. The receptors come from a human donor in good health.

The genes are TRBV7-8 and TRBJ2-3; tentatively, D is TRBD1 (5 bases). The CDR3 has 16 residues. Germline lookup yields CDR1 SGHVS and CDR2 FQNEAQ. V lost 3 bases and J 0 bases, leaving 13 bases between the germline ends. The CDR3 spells CASSFRNGQSTDTQYF. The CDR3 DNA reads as TGTGCCAGCAGCTTTAGGAACGGACAAAGCACAGATACGCAGTATTTT.

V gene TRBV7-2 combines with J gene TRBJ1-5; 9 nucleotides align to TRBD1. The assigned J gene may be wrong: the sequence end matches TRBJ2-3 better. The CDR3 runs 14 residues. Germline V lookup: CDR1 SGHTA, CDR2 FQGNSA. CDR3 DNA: TGTGCCAGCAGCGCCACAGGGGGCGGTCAGCCCCAGTATTTT. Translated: CASSATGGGQPQYF.

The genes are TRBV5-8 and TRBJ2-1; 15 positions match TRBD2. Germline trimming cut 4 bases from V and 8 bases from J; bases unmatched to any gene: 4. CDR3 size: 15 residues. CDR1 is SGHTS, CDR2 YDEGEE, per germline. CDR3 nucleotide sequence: TGTGCCAGCAGCATGGGACTAGCGGGAGGATATGAGCAGTTCTTC. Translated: CASSMGLAGGYEQFF.

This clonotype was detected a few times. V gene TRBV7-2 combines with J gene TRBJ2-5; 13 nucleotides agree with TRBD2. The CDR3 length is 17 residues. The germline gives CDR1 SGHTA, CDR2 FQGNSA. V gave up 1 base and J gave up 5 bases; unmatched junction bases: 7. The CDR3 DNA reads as TGTGCCAGCAGCTTAGTCTCACTAGCGGGAGGGCCGGAGACCCAGTACTTC. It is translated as CASSLVSLAGGPETQYF.

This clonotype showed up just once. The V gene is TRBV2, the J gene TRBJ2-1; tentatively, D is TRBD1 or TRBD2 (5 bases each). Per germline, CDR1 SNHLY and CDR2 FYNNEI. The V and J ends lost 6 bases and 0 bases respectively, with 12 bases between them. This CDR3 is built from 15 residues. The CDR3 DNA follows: TGTGCCAGCAGGACGGGACGTAGCTCCTACAATGAGCAGTTCTTC. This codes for CASRTGRSSYNEQFF. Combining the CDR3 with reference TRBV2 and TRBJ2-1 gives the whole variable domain EPEVTQTPSHQVTQMGQEVILRCVPISNHLYFYWYRQILGQKVEFLVSFYNNEISEKSEIFDDQFSVERPDGSNFTLKIRSTKLEDSAMYFCASRTGRSSYNEQFFGPGTRLTVL.

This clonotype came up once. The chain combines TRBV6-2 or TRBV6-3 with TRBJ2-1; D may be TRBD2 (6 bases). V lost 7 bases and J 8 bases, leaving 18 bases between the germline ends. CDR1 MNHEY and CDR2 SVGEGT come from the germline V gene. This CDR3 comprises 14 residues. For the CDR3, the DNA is TGTGCCAGCAATTCGGGACTCCAATGGGATGAGCAGTTCTTC. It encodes CASNSGLQWDEQFF.

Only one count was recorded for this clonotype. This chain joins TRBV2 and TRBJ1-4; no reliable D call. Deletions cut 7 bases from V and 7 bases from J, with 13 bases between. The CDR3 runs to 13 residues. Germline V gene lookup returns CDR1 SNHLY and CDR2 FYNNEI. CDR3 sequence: CASTGPRGEKLFF. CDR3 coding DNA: TGTGCCAGCACAGGCCCACGGGGTGAAAAACTGTTTTTT.

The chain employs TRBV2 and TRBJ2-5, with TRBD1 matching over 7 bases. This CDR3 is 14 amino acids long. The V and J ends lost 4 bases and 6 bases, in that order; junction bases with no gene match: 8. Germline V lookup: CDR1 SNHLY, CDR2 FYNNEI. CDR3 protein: CASSVDRVGKTQYF. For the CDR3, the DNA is TGTGCCAGCAGTGTAGACAGGGTGGGGAAGACCCAGTACTTC.

For the CDR3, the DNA is TGTGCCACCAGCAGGGGGACAGGGGGTTCTCAATCCTACGAGCAGTACTTC. Translation: CATSRGTGGSQSYEQYF. This chain uses TRBV15 with TRBJ2-7; 11 bases are a match to TRBD1. The V gene end was trimmed by 3 bases and the J gene end by 1 base; junction bases not matched to a gene: 8. This CDR3 is 17 amino acids long. CDR1 is LNHNV, CDR2 YYDKDF, per germline (reference sequence).

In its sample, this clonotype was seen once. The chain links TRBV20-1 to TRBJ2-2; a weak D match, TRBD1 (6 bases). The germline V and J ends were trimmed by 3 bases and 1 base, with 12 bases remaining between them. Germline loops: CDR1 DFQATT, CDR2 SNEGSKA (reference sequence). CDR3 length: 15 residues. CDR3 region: CSAREGGWNTGELFF. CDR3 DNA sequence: TGCAGTGCTAGGGAAGGGGGTTGGAACACCGGGGAGCTGTTTTTT.

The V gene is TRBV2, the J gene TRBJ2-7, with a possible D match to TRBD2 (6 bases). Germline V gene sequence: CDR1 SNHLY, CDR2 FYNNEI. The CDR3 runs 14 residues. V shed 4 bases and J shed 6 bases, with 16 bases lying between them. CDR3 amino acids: CASSAGLGGAEQYF. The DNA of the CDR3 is TGTGCCAGCAGTGCCGGGCTAGGAGGGGCCGAGCAGTACTTC.

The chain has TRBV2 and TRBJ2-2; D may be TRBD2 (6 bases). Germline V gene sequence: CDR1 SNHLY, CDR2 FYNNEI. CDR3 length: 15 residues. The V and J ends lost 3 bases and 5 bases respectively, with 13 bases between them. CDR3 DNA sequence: TGTGCCAGCAGTGAGGGCAGGGCGGGGACCGGGGAGCTGTTTTTT. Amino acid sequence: CASSEGRAGTGELFF. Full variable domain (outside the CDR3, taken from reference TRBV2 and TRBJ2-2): EPEVTQTPSHQVTQMGQEVILRCVPISNHLYFYWYRQILGQKVEFLVSFYNNEISEKSEIFDDQFSVERPDGSNFTLKIRSTKLEDSAMYFCASSEGRAGTGELFFGEGSRLTVL.

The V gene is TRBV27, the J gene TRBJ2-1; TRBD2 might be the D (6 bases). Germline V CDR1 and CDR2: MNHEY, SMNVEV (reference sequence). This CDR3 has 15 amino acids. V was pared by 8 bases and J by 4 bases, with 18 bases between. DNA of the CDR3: TGTGCCAGCCTGAGGTCGCGGGACTCTTACAATGAGCAGTTCTTC. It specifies CASLRSRDSYNEQFF.

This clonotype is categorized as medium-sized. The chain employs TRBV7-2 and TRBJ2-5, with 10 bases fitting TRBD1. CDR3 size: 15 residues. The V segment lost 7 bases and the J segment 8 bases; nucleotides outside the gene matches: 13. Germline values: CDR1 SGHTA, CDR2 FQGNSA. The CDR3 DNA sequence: TGTGCCAGCATCCTATCCCCGGGACAGGGGACAACCCAGTACTTC. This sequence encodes CASILSPGQGTTQYF.